This T cell receptor beta chain was documented in a study of shared clonotypes between healthy human individuals. Measured with immunoSEQ multiplex PCR; TCRdb has only the in-frame clones, and not every one. This table holds about a million clones, 65% to 75% found once. Study results and caveats: A reduction in generation probabilities was seen for non-shared clonotypes relative to those shared by all four donors.

With regard to this clone: Its antigen is not identified.

The germline V and J ends were trimmed by 0 bases and 6 bases, with 11 bases remaining between them. The CDR3 covers 15 residues. Germline V gives CDR1 LNHDA, CDR2 SQIVND (reference sequence). Material for sequencing was memory CD4+ T cells sorted from blood. Subset reported: CD45RA-negative fraction. The clonotype comes from a man younger than 35 in good health. This chain joins TRBV19 and TRBJ1-4; D remains ambiguous. The CDR3: CASSIEAKGDEKLFF. The CDR3 nucleotides are TGTGCCAGTAGTATAGAAGCGAAGGGAGATGAAAAACTGTTTTTT. The full variable domain, with the rest looked up from reference TRBV19 and TRBJ1-4, is DGGITQSPKYLFRKEGQNVTLSCEQNLNHDAMYWYRQDPGQGLRLIYYSQIVNDFQKGDIAEGYSVSREKKESFPLTVTSAQKNPTAFYLCASSIEAKGDEKLFFGSGTQLSVL.